The next 25 T cell receptor beta chains were all read from a single sample in a study of blood T cell repertoires in COVID-19. TCRdb keeps only in-frame clones here, not all; method: immunoSEQ multiplex PCR. The sample lists tens of thousands of clones; 85% to 90% were seen once. Sequencing was performed on peripheral blood. The receptors stem from a woman in her sixties with active COVID-19.

The CDR3: CASSQGQNTQYF. CDR3 DNA: TGTGCCAGCTCTCAGGGACAGAATACGCAGTATTTT. This chain uses TRBV18 with TRBJ2-3; 7 nucleotides align to TRBD1. Per germline, CDR1 KGHSH and CDR2 LQKENI. The V gene end was trimmed by 6 bases and the J gene end by 7 bases; junction bases not matched to a gene: 4. There are 12 residues in the CDR3. Drawing the rest from reference TRBV18 and TRBJ2-3, the complete variable domain is NAGVMQNPRHLVRRRGQEARLRCSPMKGHSHVYWYRQLPEEGLKFMVYLQKENIIDESGMPKERFSAEFPKEGPSILRIQQVVRGDSAAYFCASSQGQNTQYFGPGTRLTVL.

The chain employs TRBV9 and TRBJ2-2; D unclear. The CDR3 spans 12 residues. V was pared by 2 bases and J by 3 bases, with 2 bases between. Germline CDR1 SGDLS, CDR2 YYNGEE. CDR3 loop: CASSVYTGELFF. The CDR3 DNA follows: TGTGCCAGCAGCGTCTACACCGGGGAGCTGTTTTTT.

The rearrangement uses TRBV2 and TRBJ2-7, with 7 positions matching TRBD2. This CDR3 spans 14 amino acids. Germline CDR1 reads SNHLY; CDR2 reads FYNNEI. V lost 1 base, J lost 2 bases, and 2 bases stayed unmatched. The CDR3: CASSEGTRAYEQYF. CDR3 nucleotide sequence: TGTGCCAGCAGTGAAGGGACTAGAGCCTACGAGCAGTACTTC.

The CDR3 nucleotides read TGTGCCAGCAGCCCTGAACATGGAGATACGCAGTATTTT. Its translation is CASSPEHGDTQYF. The chain couples TRBV11-3 to TRBJ2-3; no reliable D call. The V and J ends lost 5 bases and 5 bases respectively, with 11 bases between them. This CDR3 region has 13 residues. Germline CDR1 SGHNT, CDR2 YENEEA.

The V call is TRBV5-1, the J call TRBJ2-6; D may be TRBD1 (5 bases). V dropped 0 bases and J dropped 0 bases, with 7 bases sitting between them. Germline CDR1 SGHRS, CDR2 YFSETQ. The CDR3 consists of 16 residues. The CDR3: CASSLEGVSGANVLTF. The CDR3 coding sequence is TGCGCCAGCAGCTTGGAAGGGGTCTCTGGGGCCAACGTCCTGACTTTC.

This chain joins TRBV18 and TRBJ2-3, with a weak D call TRBD2 (5 bases). Trimming left V 3 bases short and J 2 bases short, with 12 bases between. Germline V gene sequence: CDR1 KGHSH, CDR2 LQKENI. This CDR3 is 15 amino acids long. CDR3 bases: TGTGCCAGCTCACCGTACACCGGGATCACAGATACGCAGTATTTT. Protein product: CASSPYTGITDTQYF.

This chain links TRBV6-5 with TRBJ1-6; TRBD1 matches 8 bases. CDR3 length equals 14 residues. With V trimmed by 5 bases and J by 8 bases, 5 bases remained unmatched. Germline CDR1 reads MNHEY; CDR2 reads SVGAGI. The CDR3 reads CASSNRGSDSPLHF. For the CDR3, the DNA is TGTGCCAGCAGTAACAGGGGGTCGGATTCACCCCTCCACTTT.

In this sample, this clone turned up once. The chain recombines TRBV7-9 with TRBJ2-7; 11 bases fit TRBD2. The CDR3 runs to 14 residues. Germline values: CDR1 SEHNR, CDR2 FQNEAQ (reference sequence). The ends lost 5 bases at V and 3 bases at J; junction bases unmatched: 3. The CDR3 bases are TGTGCCAGCAGCCCGGGACTAGCGGACTACGAGCAGTACTTC. The encoded protein is CASSPGLADYEQYF. The full variable domain, completed using reference TRBV7-9 and TRBJ2-7, is DTGVSQNPRHKITKRGQNVTFRCDPISEHNRLYWYRQTLGQGPEFLTYFQNEAQLEKSRLLSDRFSAERPKGSFSTLEIQRTEQGDSAMYLCASSPGLADYEQYFGPGTRLTVT.

V usage is TRBV30 and J usage is TRBJ1-6, with 9 bases identical to TRBD1. Germline-derived CDR1 and CDR2 are GTSNPN and SVGIG (reference sequence). The CDR3 runs 17 residues. The junction had 12 bases not matched to a gene; V was cut back by 3 bases and J by 6 bases. CDR3 in amino acids: CAWRQNRGQEFNSPLHF. The CDR3 bases are TGTGCCTGGAGACAAAACAGGGGGCAAGAATTTAATTCACCCCTCCACTTT.

The chain links TRBV15 to TRBJ1-4; 8 bases fit TRBD1. V trimming: 0 bases; J trimming: 4 bases; junction bases outside the gene matches: 10. The CDR3 totals 18 residues. Germline lookup yields CDR1 LNHNV and CDR2 YYDKDF (reference sequence). CDR3 in DNA: TGTGCCACCAGCAGAGATCCACCACGACAGGGGTTTAATGAAAAACTGTTTTTT. As protein: CATSRDPPRQGFNEKLFF.

The chain joins TRBV5-1 to TRBJ1-1; D is possibly TRBD1 (6 bases). Between the trimmed V and J ends, which lost 0 bases and 1 base, there was a span of 13 bases. The CDR3 consists of 16 residues. Germline CDR1 is SGHRS and CDR2 is YFSETQ. CDR3 protein: CASSLGTLTGNTEAFF. The DNA of the CDR3 is TGCGCCAGCAGCTTGGGAACACTGACAGGGAACACTGAAGCTTTCTTT.

This rearrangement joins TRBV29-1 to TRBJ1-5, with D uncertain. The CDR3 length is 12 residues. Germline V CDR1 and CDR2: SQVTM, ANQGSEA. V lost 6 bases to trimming and J lost 2 bases, with 8 bases between them. The CDR3 here is CSVRYGNQPQHF. CDR3 DNA sequence: TGCAGCGTCCGGTACGGCAATCAGCCCCAGCATTTT.

Worth noting for this clone: Germline is not matched at one junction end, which may reflect a read error. The gene calls are TRBV6-5 and TRBJ1-1, with 8 bases matching TRBD1. The CDR3 runs to 15 residues. The germline CDR1 and CDR2 sequences are MNHEY and SVGAGI. Here the CDR3 reads CASSLNRDRTTPILF. The CDR3 DNA is TGTGCCAGCAGTTTAAACCGGGACAGGACAACTCCGATTCTTTTT.

The chain's CDR3 is CASTPQGLMNTEAFF. CDR3 nucleotides: TGTGCCAGTACCCCACAGGGGTTGATGAACACTGAAGCTTTCTTT. The chain recombines TRBV19 with TRBJ1-1, with 7 bases fitting TRBD1. The length of the CDR3 is 15 residues. V trimming: 7 bases; J trimming: 0 bases; junction bases outside the gene matches: 8. Germline lookup yields CDR1 LNHDA and CDR2 SQIVND (reference sequence). Supplemented by reference TRBV19 and TRBJ1-1, the full variable domain reads DGGITQSPKYLFRKEGQNVTLSCEQNLNHDAMYWYRQDPGQGLRLIYYSQIVNDFQKGDIAEGYSVSREKKESFPLTVTSAQKNPTAFYLCASTPQGLMNTEAFFGQGTRLTVV.

This clone was recorded a few times. This sequence joins TRBV5-5 and TRBJ2-7, with D possibly TRBD1 on 6 matching bases. The V and J ends lost 0 bases and 3 bases respectively, with 13 bases between them. CDR1 SGHKS and CDR2 YYEKEE come from the germline V gene (reference sequence). CDR3 length equals 15 residues. The CDR3, as DNA: TGTGCCAGCAGCTTGGAAATACAGGGTAGCTACGAGCAGTACTTC. Amino acids: CASSLEIQGSYEQYF.

This clone has more than one count but fewer than ten. The CDR3 spells CASSTLTGRYEQYF. CDR3 coding DNA: TGTGCCAGCAGCACGTTGACAGGGAGGTACGAGCAGTACTTC. The rearrangement links TRBV7-9 to TRBJ2-7, with a possible D match to TRBD1 (7 bases). V lost 5 bases and J lost 4, with 15 bases in between. The CDR3 extends over 14 amino acids. Germline V gene sequence: CDR1 SEHNR, CDR2 FQNEAQ (reference sequence).

V and J are TRBV2 and TRBJ2-2, with TRBD2 as a possible D gene (6 bases). In germline, CDR1 is SNHLY, CDR2 FYNNEI. Trimming removed 7 bases at V and 6 bases at J, with 9 bases between. The CDR3 is made up of 12 amino acids. The CDR3 sequence is CASTSVPGELFF. CDR3 sequence (DNA): TGTGCCAGCACTAGCGTCCCCGGGGAGCTGTTTTTT.

J is TRBJ1-3 and V is TRBV9; TRBD1 matches 9 bases. The germline V gene encodes CDR1 SGDLS and CDR2 YYNGEE. V dropped 2 bases and J dropped 4; count of bases not matched to a gene: 10. The CDR3 has 17 residues. The CDR3 DNA reads TGTGCCAGCAGCGTGATGGCCGGGACAGGGACGGGAAACACCATATATTTT. It yields the protein CASSVMAGTGTGNTIYF.

The rearrangement joins TRBV7-8 to TRBJ2-3, with D possibly TRBD1 on 6 matching bases. The germline CDR1 and CDR2 sequences are SGHVS and FQNEAQ. Trimming took off 3 bases at V and 6 bases at J, with 16 bases between the two ends. CDR3 size: 15 residues. CDR3 in amino acids: CASSFDRFKLDTQYF. DNA of the CDR3: TGTGCCAGCAGCTTTGACAGGTTCAAATTGGATACGCAGTATTTT.

This chain uses TRBV2 with TRBJ1-2; 9 bases agree with TRBD1. The trim removed 6 bases at V and 5 bases at J, leaving 7 bases unmatched. Germline V gives CDR1 SNHLY, CDR2 FYNNEI. This CDR3 contains 14 residues. CDR3 amino acids: CASSPQGQGYGYTF. DNA of the CDR3: TGTGCCAGCAGCCCCCAAGGACAGGGGTATGGCTACACCTTC.

J is TRBJ2-3 and V is TRBV7-9, with TRBD2 matching 9 bases. There are 15 residues in the CDR3. Germline V lookup: CDR1 SEHNR, CDR2 FQNEAQ (reference sequence). The ends lost 1 base at V and 5 bases at J; junction bases unmatched: 4. This CDR3 is CASSLDAGGRDTQYF. The CDR3 DNA reads as TGTGCCAGCAGCTTAGACGCGGGAGGGCGAGATACGCAGTATTTT.

V usage is TRBV7-8 and J usage is TRBJ1-5, with 7 positions matching TRBD1. Trimming cost V 0 bases and J 2 bases; bases outside gene matches: 10. In germline, CDR1 is SGHVS, CDR2 FQNEAQ. The CDR3 contains 18 residues. CDR3 sequence reads: CASSLAPKGTGGNQPQHF. The DNA for the CDR3 is TGTGCCAGCAGCTTAGCACCGAAGGGAACAGGGGGCAATCAGCCCCAGCATTTT.

This chain joins TRBV3-1 (or the pseudogene TRBV3-2) and TRBJ1-4, with D uncertain. CDR3 size: 13 residues. V was clipped by 7 bases and J by 5 bases, with 11 bases between them. CDR1 and CDR2 from the germline V gene are LGHDT and YNNKEL (reference sequence). CDR3 nucleotide sequence: TGTGCCAGCAAAAACAGACCGAATGAAAAACTGTTTTTT. Amino acid sequence: CASKNRPNEKLFF.

The chain links TRBV11-2 to TRBJ2-5; D perhaps matches TRBD2 (5 bases). Germline CDR1 SGHAT, CDR2 FQNNGV. V was pared by 0 bases and J by 4 bases, with 12 bases between. The CDR3 spans 15 residues. The CDR3 spells CASSLDSSGGETQYF. In nucleotides, the CDR3 is TGTGCCAGCAGCTTAGATTCTTCCGGAGGAGAGACCCAGTACTTC.

The chain has TRBV9 and TRBJ2-3, with no clear D. The V gene's germline CDR1 is SGDLS and CDR2 YYNGEE. This CDR3 has 15 residues. The V and J ends lost 1 base and 1 base respectively, with 10 bases between them. CDR3 protein: CASSVSFTGTDTQYF. Here the CDR3 DNA reads TGTGCCAGCAGCGTAAGCTTCACAGGCACAGATACGCAGTATTTT.